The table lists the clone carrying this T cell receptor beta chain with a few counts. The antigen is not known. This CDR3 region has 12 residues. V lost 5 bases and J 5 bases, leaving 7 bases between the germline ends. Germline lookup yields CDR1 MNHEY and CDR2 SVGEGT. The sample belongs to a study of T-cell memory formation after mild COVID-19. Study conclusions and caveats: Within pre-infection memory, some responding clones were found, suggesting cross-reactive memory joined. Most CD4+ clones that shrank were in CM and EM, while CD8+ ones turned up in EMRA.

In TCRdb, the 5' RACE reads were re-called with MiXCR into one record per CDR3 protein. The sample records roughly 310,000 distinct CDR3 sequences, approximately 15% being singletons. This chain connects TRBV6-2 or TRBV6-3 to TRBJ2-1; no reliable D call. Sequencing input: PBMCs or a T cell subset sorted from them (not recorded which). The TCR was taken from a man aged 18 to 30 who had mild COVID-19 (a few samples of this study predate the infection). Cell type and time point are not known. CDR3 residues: CASSGSDNEQFF. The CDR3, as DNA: TGTGCCAGCAGTGGGTCAGACAATGAGCAGTTCTTC.